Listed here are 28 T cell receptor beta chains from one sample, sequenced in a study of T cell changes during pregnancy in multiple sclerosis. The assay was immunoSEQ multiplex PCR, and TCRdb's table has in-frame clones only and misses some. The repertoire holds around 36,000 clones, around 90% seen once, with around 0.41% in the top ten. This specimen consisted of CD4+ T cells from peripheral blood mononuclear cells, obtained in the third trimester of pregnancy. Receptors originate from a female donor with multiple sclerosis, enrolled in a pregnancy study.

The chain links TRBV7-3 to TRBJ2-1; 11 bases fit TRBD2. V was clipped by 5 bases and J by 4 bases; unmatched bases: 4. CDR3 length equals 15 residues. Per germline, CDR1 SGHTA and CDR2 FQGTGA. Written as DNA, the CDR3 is TGTGCCAGCAGCCACAGACTAGCGGGGTACAATGAGCAGTTCTTC. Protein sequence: CASSHRLAGYNEQFF. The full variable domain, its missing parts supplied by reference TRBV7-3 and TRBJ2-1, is GAGVSQTPSNKVTEKGKYVELRCDPISGHTALYWYRQSLGQGPEFLIYFQGTGAADDSGLPNDRFFAVRPEGSVSTLKIQRTERGDSAVYLCASSHRLAGYNEQFFGPGTRLTVL.

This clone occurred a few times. The CDR3 sequence: CASTRTGGPQHF. DNA of the CDR3: TGTGCCAGTACACGGACGGGGGGGCCCCAGCATTTT. This chain uses TRBV19 with TRBJ1-5; the D gene is possibly TRBD1 (5 bases). The CDR3 length is 12 residues. CDR1 and CDR2 (germline): LNHDA, SQIVND (reference sequence). The germline V and J ends were trimmed by 7 bases and 9 bases, with 13 bases remaining between them.

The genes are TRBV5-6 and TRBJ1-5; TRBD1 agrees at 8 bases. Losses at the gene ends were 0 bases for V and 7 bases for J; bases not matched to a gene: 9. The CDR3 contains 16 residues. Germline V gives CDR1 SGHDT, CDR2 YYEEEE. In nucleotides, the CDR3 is TGTGCCAGCAGCTTGGGGACAGGGAGGGAAGGACAGCCCCAGCATTTT. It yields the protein CASSLGTGREGQPQHF.

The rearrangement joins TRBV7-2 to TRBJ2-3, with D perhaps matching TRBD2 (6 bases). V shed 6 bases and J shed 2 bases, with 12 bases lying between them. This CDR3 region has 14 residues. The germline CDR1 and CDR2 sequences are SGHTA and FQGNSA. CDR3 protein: CASRRRGNTDTQYF. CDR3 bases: TGTGCCAGCAGACGTCGGGGGAACACAGATACGCAGTATTTT.

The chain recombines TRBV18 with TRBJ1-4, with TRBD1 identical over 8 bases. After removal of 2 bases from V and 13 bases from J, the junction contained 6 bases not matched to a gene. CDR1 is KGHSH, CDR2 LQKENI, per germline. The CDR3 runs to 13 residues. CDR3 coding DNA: TGTGCCAGCTCACCAGGGCAGGGGGCCTTACTGTTTTTT. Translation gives CASSPGQGALLFF.

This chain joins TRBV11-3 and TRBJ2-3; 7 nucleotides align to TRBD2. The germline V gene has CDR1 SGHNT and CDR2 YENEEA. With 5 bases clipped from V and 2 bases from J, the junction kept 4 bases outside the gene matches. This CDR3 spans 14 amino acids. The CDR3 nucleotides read TGTGCCAGCAGCCCGCGGGGGACCACAGATACGCAGTATTTT. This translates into CASSPRGTTDTQYF. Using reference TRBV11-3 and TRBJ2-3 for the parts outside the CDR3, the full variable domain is EAGVVQSPRYKIIEKKQPVAFWCNPISGHNTLYWYLQNLGQGPELLIRYENEEAVDDSQLPKDRFSAERLKGVDSTLKIQPAELGDSAVYLCASSPRGTTDTQYFGPGTRLTVL.

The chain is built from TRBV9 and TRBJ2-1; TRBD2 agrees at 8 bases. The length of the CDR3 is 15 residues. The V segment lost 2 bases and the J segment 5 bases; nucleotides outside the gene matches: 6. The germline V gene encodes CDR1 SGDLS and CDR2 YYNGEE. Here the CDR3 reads CASSVGTSYNNEQFF. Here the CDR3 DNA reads TGTGCCAGCAGCGTTGGGACTAGTTATAACAATGAGCAGTTCTTC. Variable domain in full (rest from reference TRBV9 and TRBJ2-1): DSGVTQTPKHLITATGQRVTLRCSPRSGDLSVYWYQQSLDQGLQFLIQYYNGEERAKGNILERFSAQQFPDLHSELNLSSLELGDSALYFCASSVGTSYNNEQFFGPGTRLTVL.

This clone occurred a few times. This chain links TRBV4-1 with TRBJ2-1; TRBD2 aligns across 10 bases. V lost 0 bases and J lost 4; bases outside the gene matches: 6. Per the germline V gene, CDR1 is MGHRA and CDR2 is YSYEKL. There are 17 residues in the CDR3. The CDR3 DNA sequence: TGCGCCAGCAGCCAAGAAAGCGGGAGGGCGGCTTACAATGAGCAGTTCTTC. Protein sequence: CASSQESGRAAYNEQFF.

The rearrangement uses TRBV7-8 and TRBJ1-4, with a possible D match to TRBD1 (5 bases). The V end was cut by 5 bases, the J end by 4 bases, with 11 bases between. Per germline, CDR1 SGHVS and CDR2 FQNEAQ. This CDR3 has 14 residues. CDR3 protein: CASSQTENNEKLFF. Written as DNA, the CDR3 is TGTGCCAGCAGCCAGACAGAGAATAATGAAAAACTGTTTTTT.

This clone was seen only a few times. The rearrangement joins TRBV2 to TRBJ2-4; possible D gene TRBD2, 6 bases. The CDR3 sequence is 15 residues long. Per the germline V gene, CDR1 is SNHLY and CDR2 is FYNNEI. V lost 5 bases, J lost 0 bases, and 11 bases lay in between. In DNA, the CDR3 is TGTGCCAGCAGTCAACTAGCTCTAGCCAAAAACATTCAGTACTTC. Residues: CASSQLALAKNIQYF.

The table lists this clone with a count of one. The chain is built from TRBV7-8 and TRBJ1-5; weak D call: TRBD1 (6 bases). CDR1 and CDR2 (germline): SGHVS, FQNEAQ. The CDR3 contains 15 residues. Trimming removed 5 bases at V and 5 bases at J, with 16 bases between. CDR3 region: CASSPGTLGHQPQHF. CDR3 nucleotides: TGTGCCAGCAGCCCCGGGACATTGGGACATCAGCCCCAGCATTTT.

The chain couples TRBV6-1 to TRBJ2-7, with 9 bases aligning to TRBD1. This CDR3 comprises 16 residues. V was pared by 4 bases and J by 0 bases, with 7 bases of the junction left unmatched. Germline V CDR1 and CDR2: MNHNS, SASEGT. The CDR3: CASSVRTGVSSYEQYF. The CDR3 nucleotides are TGTGCCAGCAGTGTTCGGACAGGGGTAAGCTCCTACGAGCAGTACTTC.

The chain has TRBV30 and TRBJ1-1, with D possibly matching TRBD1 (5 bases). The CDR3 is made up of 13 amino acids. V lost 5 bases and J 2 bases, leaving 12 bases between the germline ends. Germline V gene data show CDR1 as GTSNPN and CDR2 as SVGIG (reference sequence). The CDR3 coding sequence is TGTGCCTGGGTTGGCAGGGTCAACACTGAAGCTTTCTTT. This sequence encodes CAWVGRVNTEAFF.

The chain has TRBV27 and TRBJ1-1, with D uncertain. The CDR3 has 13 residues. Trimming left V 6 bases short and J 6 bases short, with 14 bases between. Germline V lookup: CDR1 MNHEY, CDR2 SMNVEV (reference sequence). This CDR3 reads CASSPQWLAEAFF. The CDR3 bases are TGTGCCAGCAGCCCCCAGTGGCTCGCTGAAGCTTTCTTT.

CDR3 DNA: TGTGCCAGCAGGCGGAAGGCGGTCTCTGGAAACACCATATATTTT. This sequence encodes CASRRKAVSGNTIYF. This chain links TRBV11-2 with TRBJ1-3; D unclear. V lost 6 bases to trimming and J lost 0 bases, with 12 bases between them. The CDR3 has 15 residues. Looked up from germline, CDR1 is SGHAT and CDR2 is FQNNGV.

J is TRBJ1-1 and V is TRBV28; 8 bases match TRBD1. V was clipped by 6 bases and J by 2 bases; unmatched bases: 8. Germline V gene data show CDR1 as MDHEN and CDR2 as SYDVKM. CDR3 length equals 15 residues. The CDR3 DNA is TGTGCCAGCAGGGGGGCCGGGACAGGCAACACTGAAGCTTTCTTT. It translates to CASRGAGTGNTEAFF.

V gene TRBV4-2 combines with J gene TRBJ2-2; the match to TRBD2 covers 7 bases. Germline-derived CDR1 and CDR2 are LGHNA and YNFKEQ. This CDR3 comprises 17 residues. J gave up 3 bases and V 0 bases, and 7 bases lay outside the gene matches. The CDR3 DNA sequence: TGTGCCAGCAGCCAAGATGGGGCGGGAGAGGACACCGGGGAGCTGTTTTTT. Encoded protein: CASSQDGAGEDTGELFF.

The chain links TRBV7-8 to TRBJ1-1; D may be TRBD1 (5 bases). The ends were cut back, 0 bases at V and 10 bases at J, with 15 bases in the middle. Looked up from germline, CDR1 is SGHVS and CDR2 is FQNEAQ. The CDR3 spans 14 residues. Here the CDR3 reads CASSLASGISGAFF. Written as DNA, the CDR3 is TGTGCCAGCAGCTTAGCTTCAGGGATTTCAGGAGCTTTCTTT.

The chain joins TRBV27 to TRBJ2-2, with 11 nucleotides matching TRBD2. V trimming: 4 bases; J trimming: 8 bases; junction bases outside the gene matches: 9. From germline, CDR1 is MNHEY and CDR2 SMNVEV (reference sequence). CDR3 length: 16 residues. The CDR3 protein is CASSSLVLAGVGELFF. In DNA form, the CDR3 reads TGTGCCAGCAGTTCCCTAGTACTAGCGGGAGTGGGGGAGCTGTTTTTT.

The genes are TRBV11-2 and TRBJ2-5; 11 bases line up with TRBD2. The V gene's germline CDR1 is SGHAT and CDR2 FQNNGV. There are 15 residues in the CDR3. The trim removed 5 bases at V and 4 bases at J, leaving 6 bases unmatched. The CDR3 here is CASSVSTSGRETQYF. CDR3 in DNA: TGTGCCAGCAGCGTCAGTACTAGCGGGAGAGAGACCCAGTACTTC.

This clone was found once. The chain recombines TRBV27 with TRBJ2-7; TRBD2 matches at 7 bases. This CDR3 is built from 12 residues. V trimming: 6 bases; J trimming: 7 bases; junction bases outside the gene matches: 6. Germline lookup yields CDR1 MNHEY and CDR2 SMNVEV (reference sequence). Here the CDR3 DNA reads TGTGCCAGCAGGGGGGGGGTCCGGGAGCAGTACTTC. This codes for CASRGGVREQYF.

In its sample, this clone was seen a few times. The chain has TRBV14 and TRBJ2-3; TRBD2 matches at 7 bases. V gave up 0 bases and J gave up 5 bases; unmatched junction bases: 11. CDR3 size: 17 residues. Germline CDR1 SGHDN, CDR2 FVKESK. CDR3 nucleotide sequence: TGTGCCAGCAGCCAAGATAGGGCTAGCGGACCACAAGATACGCAGTATTTT. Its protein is CASSQDRASGPQDTQYF.

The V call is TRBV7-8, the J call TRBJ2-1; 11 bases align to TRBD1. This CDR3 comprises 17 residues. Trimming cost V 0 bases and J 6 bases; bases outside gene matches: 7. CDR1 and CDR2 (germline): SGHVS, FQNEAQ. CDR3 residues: CASSLARDRGKRNEQFF. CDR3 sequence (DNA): TGTGCCAGCAGCTTAGCTAGGGACAGGGGGAAGCGCAATGAGCAGTTCTTC.

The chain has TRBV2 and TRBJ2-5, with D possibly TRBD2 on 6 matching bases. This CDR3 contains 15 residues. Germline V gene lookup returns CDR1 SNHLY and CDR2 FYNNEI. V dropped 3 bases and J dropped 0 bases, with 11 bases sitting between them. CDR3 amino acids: CASSDRGSYQETQYF. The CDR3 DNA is TGTGCCAGCAGTGACCGGGGGTCGTACCAAGAGACCCAGTACTTC.

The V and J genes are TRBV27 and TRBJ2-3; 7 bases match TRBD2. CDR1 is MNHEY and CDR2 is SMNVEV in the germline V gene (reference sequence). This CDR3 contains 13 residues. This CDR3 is CGAGTPYTDTQYF. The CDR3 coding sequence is TGTGGAGCGGGGACTCCCTACACAGATACGCAGTATTTT.

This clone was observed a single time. CDR3 DNA: TGTGCCAGTAGACTCGGGGTAGCGGGACCTAACACCGGGGAGCTGTTTTTT. Amino acid sequence: CASRLGVAGPNTGELFF. V is TRBV19 and J is TRBJ2-2; 8 nucleotides agree with TRBD2. CDR3 length: 17 residues. Trimming at V came to 6 bases and at J to 2 bases, leaving 11 bases not matched to a gene. Per the germline V gene, CDR1 is LNHDA and CDR2 is SQIVND (reference sequence).

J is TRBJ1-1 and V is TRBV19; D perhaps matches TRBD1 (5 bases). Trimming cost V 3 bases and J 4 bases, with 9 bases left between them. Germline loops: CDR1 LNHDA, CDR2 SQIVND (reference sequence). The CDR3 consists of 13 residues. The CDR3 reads CASSIWGGTEAFF. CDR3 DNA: TGTGCCAGTAGTATTTGGGGGGGCACTGAAGCTTTCTTT. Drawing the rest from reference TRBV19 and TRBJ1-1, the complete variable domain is DGGITQSPKYLFRKEGQNVTLSCEQNLNHDAMYWYRQDPGQGLRLIYYSQIVNDFQKGDIAEGYSVSREKKESFPLTVTSAQKNPTAFYLCASSIWGGTEAFFGQGTRLTVV.

The CDR3 bases are TGTGCCTGGACAGGGGTGAACCCCTACGAGCAGTACTTC. Translation: CAWTGVNPYEQYF. The rearrangement links TRBV30 to TRBJ2-7; possibly TRBD1 for D (6 bases). The CDR3 runs to 13 residues. V was trimmed by 4 bases and J by 2 bases, leaving 12 bases between them. Germline V CDR1 and CDR2: GTSNPN, SVGIG (reference sequence).